The 16 T cell receptor beta chains below were found in one sample sequenced in a study of cytomegalovirus exposure and HLA in healthy donors. Some clones are missing from TCRdb's copy, which holds only in-frame ones; the method was immunoSEQ multiplex PCR. The profile covers about 160,000 clones, with about 90% appearing a single time and around 4.4% taken by the ten largest. Material: PBMCs. Receptors originate from a man younger than 35 in good health and CMV-seropositive.

The rearrangement uses TRBV10-3 and TRBJ2-5, with 10 bases aligning to TRBD1. Germline-derived CDR1 and CDR2 are ENHRY and SYGVKD. The CDR3 length is 18 residues. Trimming cost V 0 bases and J 5 bases; bases outside gene matches: 12. Written as DNA, the CDR3 is TGTGCCATCAGTGAGTCCCCAGCCCGACAGGGGGCCGAGGAGACCCAGTACTTC. Encoded protein: CAISESPARQGAEETQYF.

The chain uses TRBV30 and TRBJ1-2, with D possibly being TRBD1 (5 bases). This CDR3 has 15 amino acids. V was trimmed by 0 bases and J by 7 bases, leaving 18 bases between them. The germline gives CDR1 GTSNPN, CDR2 SVGIG (reference sequence). This CDR3 is CAWSVGQGGFGGYTF. The CDR3 bases are TGTGCCTGGAGTGTGGGGCAGGGTGGTTTTGGTGGCTACACCTTC.

The chain is built from TRBV29-1 and TRBJ1-1, with D possibly being TRBD1 (5 bases). Germline V gene data show CDR1 as SQVTM and CDR2 as ANQGSEA. This CDR3 region has 14 residues. The V end lost 0 bases, the J end lost 2 bases, and 10 bases lay between the germline ends. CDR3 in amino acids: CSVEDRTQNTEAFF. DNA of the CDR3: TGCAGCGTTGAAGATAGGACACAAAACACTGAAGCTTTCTTT.

This sequence joins TRBV4-2 and TRBJ2-7; 8 bases fit TRBD2. V dropped 4 bases and J dropped 0; count of bases not matched to a gene: 8. Germline values: CDR1 LGHNA, CDR2 YNFKEQ. The CDR3 consists of 16 residues. The CDR3 spells CASSPQREKGSYEQYF. The DNA for the CDR3 is TGTGCCAGCAGCCCCCAGCGGGAGAAAGGCTCCTACGAGCAGTACTTC.

This sequence joins TRBV9 and TRBJ2-2, with D maybe TRBD1 (6 bases). Germline CDR1 is SGDLS and CDR2 is YYNGEE. This CDR3 region has 14 residues. Deletions cut 0 bases from V and 6 bases from J, with 9 bases between. CDR3 nucleotides: TGTGCCAGCAGCGTAGAAGACAGGTCCGGGGAGCTGTTTTTT. It codes for CASSVEDRSGELFF.

The gene calls are TRBV18 and TRBJ2-2; 7 nucleotides line up with TRBD2. Per the germline V gene, CDR1 is KGHSH and CDR2 is LQKENI. With V trimmed by 6 bases and J by 0 bases, 4 bases remained unmatched. The CDR3 is 15 residues long. CDR3 sequence: CASSTGGTNTGELFF. In nucleotides, the CDR3 is TGTGCCAGCTCGACGGGAGGAACGAACACCGGGGAGCTGTTTTTT.

This sequence joins TRBV21-1 and TRBJ2-7; the listed D gene, TRBD1, was not tested against the DNA. TRBV21-1 is given as a pseudogene. This CDR3 is built from 12 residues. CDR3 sequence (DNA): TGTGCCAGCAGACGGACAGCTTACGAGCAGTACTTC. Protein product: CASRRTAYEQYF.

The chain joins TRBV19 to TRBJ2-5, with 7 nucleotides matching TRBD2. The ends lost 4 bases at V and 3 bases at J; junction bases unmatched: 2. This CDR3 contains 13 residues. Germline CDR1 and CDR2: LNHDA and SQIVND (reference sequence). The CDR3 here is CASSSGGKETQYF. CDR3 bases: TGTGCCAGTAGTAGCGGGGGTAAAGAGACCCAGTACTTC.

The chain couples TRBV7-9 to TRBJ2-7, with D unresolved. From germline, CDR1 is SEHNR and CDR2 FQNEAQ (reference sequence). Trimming left V 6 bases short and J 0 bases short, with 6 bases between. This CDR3 has 12 residues. CDR3 protein: CASSGSSYEQYF. For the CDR3, the DNA is TGTGCCAGCAGTGGCAGCTCCTACGAGCAGTACTTC.

The rearrangement uses TRBV18 and TRBJ2-1; 8 positions match TRBD2. V was pared by 4 bases and J by 10 bases, with 15 bases of the junction left unmatched. CDR1 is KGHSH, CDR2 LQKENI, per germline. This CDR3 spans 16 amino acids. This chain's CDR3 is CASSHRTSSPSSEQFF. In DNA form, the CDR3 reads TGTGCCAGCTCACACCGGACTAGCTCCCCGAGCTCCGAGCAGTTCTTC.

CDR3 amino acids: CASSRGSEWNWGQETQYF. CDR3 in DNA: TGCGCCAGCAGCAGAGGGTCCGAATGGAATTGGGGACAAGAGACCCAGTACTTC. J is TRBJ2-5 and V is TRBV5-1, with TRBD2 as a possible D gene (5 bases). The germline V gene encodes CDR1 SGHRS and CDR2 YFSETQ. V was shortened by 4 bases and J by 2 bases, with 24 bases between the two germline ends. CDR3 length: 18 amino acids.

The chain is built from TRBV9 and TRBJ2-2; 7 bases map to TRBD2. CDR1 and CDR2 from the germline V gene are SGDLS and YYNGEE. With V trimmed by 0 bases and J by 2 bases, 4 bases remained unmatched. The CDR3 has 16 amino acids. The chain's CDR3 is CASSVELAINTGELFF. The CDR3 bases are TGTGCCAGCAGCGTAGAACTAGCGATCAACACCGGGGAGCTGTTTTTT.

The V call is TRBV5-4, the J call TRBJ2-1; unclear D gene. Germline values: CDR1 SGHNT, CDR2 YYREEE (reference sequence). CDR3 length equals 15 residues. The V end was cut by 2 bases, the J end by 0 bases, with 9 bases between. CDR3 sequence reads: CASSFTTFSYNEQFF. The CDR3 DNA reads as TGTGCCAGCAGCTTCACGACTTTCTCCTACAATGAGCAGTTCTTC.

This chain joins TRBV15 and TRBJ2-3, with TRBD2 matching 12 bases. The J segment lost 2 bases and the V segment lost 1 base, leaving 1 base of the junction unmatched. The CDR3 runs to 16 residues. Germline V lookup: CDR1 LNHNV, CDR2 YYDKDF (reference sequence). The CDR3 here is CATSRASGRATDTQYF. CDR3 in DNA: TGTGCCACCAGCAGAGCTAGCGGGAGGGCCACAGATACGCAGTATTTT.

This sequence joins TRBV6-5 and TRBJ1-2; D may be TRBD1 (6 bases). This CDR3 is 13 amino acids long. From germline, CDR1 is MNHEY and CDR2 SVGAGI. Trimming left V 6 bases short and J 8 bases short, with 16 bases between. The DNA for the CDR3 is TGTGCCAGCAGCAGCCGGGACATCGGAGGCTACACCTTC. Translation: CASSSRDIGGYTF.

V and J are TRBV7-2 and TRBJ2-3; D is undetermined. V gave up 3 bases and J gave up 2 bases, with 6 bases separating them. The V gene's germline CDR1 is SGHTA and CDR2 FQGNSA. CDR3 size: 13 residues. CDR3 in DNA: TGTGCCAGCAGCTTGGCAGTCACAGATACGCAGTATTTT. Its translation is CASSLAVTDTQYF.